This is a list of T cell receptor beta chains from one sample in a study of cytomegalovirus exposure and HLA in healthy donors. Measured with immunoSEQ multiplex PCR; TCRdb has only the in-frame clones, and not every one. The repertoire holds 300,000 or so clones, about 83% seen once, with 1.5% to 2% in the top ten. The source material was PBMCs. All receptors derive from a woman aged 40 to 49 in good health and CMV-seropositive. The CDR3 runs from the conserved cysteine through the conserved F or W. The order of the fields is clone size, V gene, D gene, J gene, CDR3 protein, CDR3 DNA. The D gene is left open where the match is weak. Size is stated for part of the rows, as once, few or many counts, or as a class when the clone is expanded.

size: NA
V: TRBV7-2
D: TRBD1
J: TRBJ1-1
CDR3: CASSPPGQGATEAFF
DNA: TGTGCCAGCAGCCCCCCGGGACAGGGGGCTACTGAAGCTTTCTTT

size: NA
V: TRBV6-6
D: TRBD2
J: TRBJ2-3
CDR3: CASSPNLAGVADTQYF
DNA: TGTGCCAGCAGCCCCAATCTAGCGGGAGTCGCAGATACGCAGTATTTT

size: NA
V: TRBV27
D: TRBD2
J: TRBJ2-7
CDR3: CASSYGLAGVYEQYF
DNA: TGTGCCAGCAGTTACGGACTAGCGGGAGTGTACGAGCAGTACTTC

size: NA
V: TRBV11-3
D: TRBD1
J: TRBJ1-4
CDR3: CASSRRGLSEKLFF
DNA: TGTGCCAGCAGCCGCAGGGGGCTAAGTGAAAAACTGTTTTTT

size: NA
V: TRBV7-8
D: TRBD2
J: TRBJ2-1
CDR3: CASSLGVPGLAGGTYNEQFF
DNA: TGTGCCAGCAGCTTAGGGGTCCCGGGACTAGCGGGAGGGACCTACAATGAGCAGTTCTTC

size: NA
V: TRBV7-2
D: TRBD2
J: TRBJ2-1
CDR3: CASSPSPQREAQFF
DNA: TGTGCCAGCAGCCCTAGTCCCCAGCGGGAGGCGCAGTTCTTC

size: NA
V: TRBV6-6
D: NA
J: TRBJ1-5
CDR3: CASRSGLRSNQPQHF
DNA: TGTGCCAGCAGGTCAGGGTTACGGAGCAATCAGCCCCAGCATTTT

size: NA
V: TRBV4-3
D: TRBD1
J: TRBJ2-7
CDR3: CASSQDTGTAIYEQYF
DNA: TGCGCCAGCAGCCAAGATACGGGGACAGCAATCTACGAGCAGTACTTC

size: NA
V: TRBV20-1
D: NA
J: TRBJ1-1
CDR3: CSASRYTEAFF
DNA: TGCAGTGCCTCCCGGTACACTGAAGCTTTCTTT

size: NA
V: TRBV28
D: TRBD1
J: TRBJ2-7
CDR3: CASSYSGGYEQYF
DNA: TGTGCCAGCAGTTACTCAGGGGGCTACGAGCAGTACTTC

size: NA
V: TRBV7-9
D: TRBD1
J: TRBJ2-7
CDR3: CASSPGQVIAEQYF
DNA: TGTGCCAGCAGCCCGGGACAGGTGATCGCCGAGCAGTACTTC

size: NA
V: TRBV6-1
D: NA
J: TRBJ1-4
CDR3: CASSEVRSGVREKLFF
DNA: TGTGCCAGCAGTGAAGTCAGGTCAGGGGTGCGCGAAAAACTGTTTTTT

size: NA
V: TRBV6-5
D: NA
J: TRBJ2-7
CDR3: CASSYGRTMSSYEQYF
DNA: TGTGCCAGCAGTTACGGCAGGACTATGTCCTCCTACGAGCAGTACTTC

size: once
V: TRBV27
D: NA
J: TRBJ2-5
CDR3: CASSLSTVYSISETQYF
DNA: TGTGCCAGCAGTTTATCCACAGTGTATTCGATCTCTGAGACCCAGTACTTC

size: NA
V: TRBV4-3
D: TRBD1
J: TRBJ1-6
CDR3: CASSQGLGQGAQNSPLHF
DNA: TGCGCCAGCAGCCAAGGACTGGGACAGGGGGCCCAGAATTCACCCCTCCACTTT

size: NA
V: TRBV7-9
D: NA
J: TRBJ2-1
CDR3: CASSSLTNEQFF
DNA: TGTGCCAGCAGCTCTCTAACCAATGAGCAGTTCTTC

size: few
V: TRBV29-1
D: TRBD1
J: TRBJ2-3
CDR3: CSVATGGTDTQYF
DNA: TGCAGCGTCGCGACAGGGGGCACAGATACGCAGTATTTT

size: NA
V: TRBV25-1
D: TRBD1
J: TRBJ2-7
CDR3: CASSSYRDSSYEQYF
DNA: TGTGCCAGCAGTAGTTACCGGGACAGCTCCTACGAGCAGTACTTC

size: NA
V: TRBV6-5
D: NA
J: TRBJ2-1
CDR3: CASGEIPGQFF
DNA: TGTGCCAGCGGGGAGATCCCCGGGCAGTTCTTC

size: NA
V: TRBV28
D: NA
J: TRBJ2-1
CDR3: CASSLTAQGNEQFF
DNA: TGTGCCAGCAGTTTGACGGCGCAGGGCAATGAGCAGTTCTTC

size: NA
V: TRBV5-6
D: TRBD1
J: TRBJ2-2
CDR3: CASSLGDRDTGELFF
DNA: TGTGCCAGCAGCTTGGGGGACAGGGACACCGGGGAGCTGTTTTTT

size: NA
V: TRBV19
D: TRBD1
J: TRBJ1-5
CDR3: CASDWGQNQPQHF
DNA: TGTGCCAGCGACTGGGGACAGAATCAGCCCCAGCATTTT

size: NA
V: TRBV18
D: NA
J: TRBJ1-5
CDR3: CASSPKGGSSNQPQHF
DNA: TGTGCCAGCTCACCAAAGGGGGGGTCTAGCAATCAGCCCCAGCATTTT

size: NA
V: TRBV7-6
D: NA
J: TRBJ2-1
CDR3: CASSLDAFSSYNEQFF
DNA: TGTGCCAGCAGCTTAGATGCCTTTAGCTCCTACAATGAGCAGTTCTTC

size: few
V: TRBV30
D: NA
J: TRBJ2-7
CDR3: CAWSEAAYEQYF
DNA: TGTGCCTGGAGTGAGGCGGCCTACGAGCAGTACTTC

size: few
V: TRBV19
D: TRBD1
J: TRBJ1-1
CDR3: CASSLTGSRSEAFF
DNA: TGTGCCAGTAGCCTGACAGGGAGCAGATCTGAAGCTTTCTTT

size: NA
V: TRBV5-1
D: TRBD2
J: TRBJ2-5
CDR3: CASSTGTSGRTETQYF
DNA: TGCGCCAGCAGCACCGGGACTAGCGGGAGAACGGAGACCCAGTACTTC

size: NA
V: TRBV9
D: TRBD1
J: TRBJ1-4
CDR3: CASSPWGTAGEKLFF
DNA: TGTGCCAGCAGCCCCTGGGGGACAGCAGGAGAAAAACTGTTTTTT

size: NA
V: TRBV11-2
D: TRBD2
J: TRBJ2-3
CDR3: CASSPLAGGPRDTQYF
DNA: TGTGCCAGCAGCCCACTAGCGGGAGGGCCGAGAGATACGCAGTATTTT

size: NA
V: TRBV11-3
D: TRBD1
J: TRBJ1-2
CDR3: CASSSNRGSNYGYTF
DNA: TGTGCCAGCAGCTCAAACAGGGGTAGTAACTATGGCTACACCTTC

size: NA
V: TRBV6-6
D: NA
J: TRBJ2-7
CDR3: CASRTTAYEQYF
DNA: TGTGCCAGCAGGACGACAGCCTACGAGCAGTACTTC

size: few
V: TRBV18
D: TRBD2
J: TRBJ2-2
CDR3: CASSVGAGVESGELFF
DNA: TGTGCCAGCTCCGTCGGGGCGGGAGTCGAATCCGGGGAGCTGTTTTTT